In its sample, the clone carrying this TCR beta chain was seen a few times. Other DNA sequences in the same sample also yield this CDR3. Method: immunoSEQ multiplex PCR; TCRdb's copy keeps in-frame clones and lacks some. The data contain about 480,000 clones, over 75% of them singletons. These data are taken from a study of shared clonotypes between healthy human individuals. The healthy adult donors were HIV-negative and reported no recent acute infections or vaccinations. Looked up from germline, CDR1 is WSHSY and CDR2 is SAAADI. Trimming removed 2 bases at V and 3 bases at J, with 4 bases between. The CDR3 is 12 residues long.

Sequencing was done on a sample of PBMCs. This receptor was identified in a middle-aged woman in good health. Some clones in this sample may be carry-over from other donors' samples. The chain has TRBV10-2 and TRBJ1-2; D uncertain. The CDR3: CASSERDYGYTF. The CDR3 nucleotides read TGCGCCAGCAGTGAGCGGGACTATGGCTACACCTTC.